Following are 30 T cell receptor beta chains from one sample sequenced in a study of T cell responses to AZD1222 COVID-19 vaccine. Sequencing used immunoSEQ multiplex PCR; TCRdb keeps in-frame clones, though not all of them. The repertoire includes approximately 150,000 clones, more than 70% of them detected once, and about 3% sits in the top ten. Sequenced here: peripheral blood, sampled on day 0 of AZD1222 vaccination. These receptors were taken from an adult in good health.

This sequence joins TRBV2 and TRBJ1-6; D is undetermined. V lost 8 bases and J 8 bases, leaving 10 bases between the germline ends. The CDR3 loop spans 12 amino acids. Germline V gene data show CDR1 as SNHLY and CDR2 as FYNNEI. The CDR3 bases are TGTGCCAGCCGGGCAGAATATTCACCCCTCCACTTT. As protein: CASRAEYSPLHF.

This clone occurred a few times. The gene calls are TRBV4-1 and TRBJ1-2; D is uncertain. CDR1 and CDR2 (germline): MGHRA, YSYEKL. The CDR3 contains 15 residues. Trimming stripped 2 bases from V and 4 bases from J, with 14 bases between. The CDR3 sequence is CASSQWSGVGYGYTF. As DNA, the CDR3 is TGCGCCAGCAGCCAATGGTCTGGGGTTGGCTATGGCTACACCTTC.

The chain's CDR3 is CASSLKSVGYTF. The DNA for the CDR3 is TGTGCCAGTAGTTTAAAGTCCGTCGGCTACACCTTC. The chain employs TRBV19 and TRBJ1-2; the D is unclear. The CDR3 consists of 12 residues. Germline lookup yields CDR1 LNHDA and CDR2 SQIVND (reference sequence). V was trimmed by 5 bases and J by 8 bases, leaving 12 bases between them.

The chain combines TRBV6-5 with TRBJ2-7; no definite D call. This CDR3 is 11 amino acids long. Deletions cut 5 bases from V and 4 bases from J, with 6 bases between. The V gene's germline CDR1 is MNHEY and CDR2 SVGAGI. The CDR3 sequence is CASSNTYEQYF. The CDR3 DNA reads as TGTGCCAGCAGTAATACTTACGAGCAGTACTTC.

The rearrangement links TRBV5-1 to TRBJ2-7, with TRBD1 matching over 7 bases. The CDR3 is 15 residues long. Germline-derived CDR1 and CDR2 are SGHRS and YFSETQ. V lost 0 bases to trimming and J lost 3 bases; unmatched junction nucleotides: 6. This CDR3 reads CASSLAATGYYEQYF. The CDR3 DNA reads as TGCGCCAGCAGCTTGGCTGCGACAGGGTACTACGAGCAGTACTTC.

The chain has TRBV29-1 and TRBJ1-2; 9 nucleotides align to TRBD1. V shed 0 bases and J 8 bases; nucleotides not matched to a gene: 4. The CDR3 consists of 13 residues. The germline gives CDR1 SQVTM, CDR2 ANQGSEA. The CDR3 bases are TGCAGCGTTGAAGAACAGGGGGCAAGCGGCTACACCTTC. It yields the protein CSVEEQGASGYTF.

The rearrangement uses TRBV6-6 and TRBJ1-3; D is ambiguous. The CDR3 contains 20 residues. V lost 5 bases and J 0 bases, leaving 26 bases between the germline ends. Germline V lookup: CDR1 MNHNY, CDR2 SVGAGI (reference sequence). DNA of the CDR3: TGTGCCAGCAGTCGAACCCCCTCAATGAGCCGAGCGGGCTCTGGAAACACCATATATTTT. Translating it yields CASSRTPSMSRAGSGNTIYF.

The chain uses TRBV2 and TRBJ1-1; D ambiguous. Trimming took 3 bases from V and 10 from J, leaving 15 bases between them. The CDR3 is 13 amino acids. CDR1 is SNHLY and CDR2 is FYNNEI in the germline V gene. The chain's CDR3 is CASSEVAASGAFF. Written as DNA, the CDR3 is TGTGCCAGCAGTGAGGTCGCCGCGTCCGGAGCTTTCTTT.

On this clone: Other DNA sequences in the sample encode the same CDR3. The chain couples TRBV7-2 to TRBJ1-4; D possibly corresponds to TRBD1 (6 bases). Germline V gene lookup returns CDR1 SGHTA and CDR2 FQGNSA. Trimming took 0 bases from V and 7 from J, leaving 9 bases between them. CDR3 length equals 14 residues. The chain's CDR3 is CASSLAGGGEKLFF. In DNA, the CDR3 is TGTGCCAGCAGCTTAGCTGGGGGCGGTGAAAAACTGTTTTTT.

This clone was seen a few times. The chain is built from TRBV11-3 and TRBJ2-7; either TRBD1 or TRBD2 may supply D (5 bases each). Germline CDR1 SGHNT, CDR2 YENEEA. There are 13 residues in the CDR3. Trimming removed 5 bases from V and 3 bases from J, with 11 bases in between. The CDR3 DNA reads TGTGCCAGCAGCCCCGGGACCAACTACGAGCAGTACTTC. It translates to CASSPGTNYEQYF.

The chain has TRBV30 and TRBJ1-2, with D possibly TRBD1 on 5 matching bases. Deletions cut 4 bases from V and 3 bases from J, with 6 bases between. Germline CDR1 and CDR2: GTSNPN and SVGIG (reference sequence). The CDR3 has 11 amino acids. In nucleotides, the CDR3 is TGTGCCTGGATGGGGGACTATGGCTACACCTTC. Amino acid sequence: CAWMGDYGYTF.

A single count supports this clone. This chain connects TRBV5-1 to TRBJ1-1; D call uncertain. V shed 1 base and J shed 0 bases, with 4 bases lying between them. The CDR3 is made up of 13 amino acids. The V gene's germline CDR1 is SGHRS and CDR2 YFSETQ. The CDR3 sequence is CASSLIVNTEAFF. DNA of the CDR3: TGCGCCAGCAGCTTGATTGTGAACACTGAAGCTTTCTTT.

The rearrangement uses TRBV10-3 and TRBJ2-1; D is ambiguous. CDR1 is ENHRY and CDR2 is SYGVKD in the germline V gene. V gave up 11 bases and J gave up 0 bases, with 11 bases separating them. The CDR3 runs to 13 residues. CDR3 in DNA: TGTGCCGTCGGACCTAGCTCCTACAATGAGCAGTTCTTC. Translating gives CAVGPSSYNEQFF.

V usage is TRBV7-2 and J usage is TRBJ2-3, with 7 bases identical to TRBD1. The J segment lost 3 bases and the V segment lost 5 bases, leaving 8 bases of the junction unmatched. Germline CDR1 and CDR2: SGHTA and FQGNSA. The CDR3 extends over 15 amino acids. In DNA, the CDR3 is TGTGCCAGCAGCCCCCAGGGGGTTTCGACAGATACGCAGTATTTT. Protein product: CASSPQGVSTDTQYF.

The gene calls are TRBV7-9 and TRBJ1-6, with no clear D. The length of the CDR3 is 16 residues. Between the trimmed V and J ends, which lost 4 bases and 6 bases, there was a span of 16 bases. Germline V CDR1 and CDR2: SEHNR, FQNEAQ (reference sequence). CDR3 loop: CASSYFGQASNSPLHF. In DNA form, the CDR3 reads TGTGCCAGCAGCTACTTTGGGCAGGCTAGTAATTCACCCCTCCACTTT.

The chain uses TRBV20-1 and TRBJ2-7, with D tentatively TRBD2 (5 bases). Looked up from germline, CDR1 is DFQATT and CDR2 is SNEGSKA (reference sequence). The CDR3 extends over 11 amino acids. Between the trimmed V and J ends, which lost 6 bases and 3 bases, there was a span of 9 bases. The CDR3 coding sequence is TGCAGTGCCCAAGCGGACTACGAGCAGTACTTC. Its translation is CSAQADYEQYF.

The rearrangement uses TRBV4-3 and TRBJ2-7; D uncertain. CDR3 length: 13 residues. V dropped 1 base and J dropped 3 bases, with 7 bases sitting between them. From germline, CDR1 is LGHNA and CDR2 YSLEER. CDR3 DNA sequence: TGCGCCAGCAGCCAAGGGACCCTCTACGAGCAGTACTTC. As protein: CASSQGTLYEQYF.

The chain couples TRBV7-2 to TRBJ1-6, with D unresolved. CDR3 length: 15 amino acids. The ends were cut back, 2 bases at V and 0 bases at J, with 5 bases in the middle. Germline CDR1 and CDR2: SGHTA and FQGNSA. The DNA for the CDR3 is TGTGCCAGCAGCTTACAGAGCTCCTATAATTCACCCCTCCACTTT. Translating gives CASSLQSSYNSPLHF. The complete variable domain, with remaining parts taken from reference TRBV7-2 and TRBJ1-6, reads GAGVSQSPSNKVTEKGKDVELRCDPISGHTALYWYRQSLGQGLEFLIYFQGNSAPDKSGLPSDRFSAERTGGSVSTLTIQRTQQEDSAVYLCASSLQSSYNSPLHFGNGTRLTVT.

The chain joins TRBV5-1 to TRBJ2-1, with 10 bases lining up with TRBD1. Germline V lookup: CDR1 SGHRS, CDR2 YFSETQ. The CDR3 loop spans 15 amino acids. J was trimmed by 7 bases and V by 2 bases; bases with no gene match: 6. The CDR3 here is CASSLRQGARNEQFF. CDR3 in DNA: TGCGCCAGCAGCTTACGACAGGGGGCTAGGAATGAGCAGTTCTTC.

The chain uses TRBV11-2 and TRBJ1-5, with D hard to call. V lost 4 bases and J 14 bases, leaving 18 bases between the germline ends. The germline V gene has CDR1 SGHAT and CDR2 FQNNGV. The length of the CDR3 is 13 residues. CDR3 sequence reads: CASSSHSSEFEHF. CDR3 nucleotides: TGTGCCAGCAGCTCACATTCCAGCGAATTCGAGCATTTT. Looking up the rest from reference TRBV11-2 and TRBJ1-5 gives the full variable domain: EAGVAQSPRYKIIEKRQSVAFWCNPISGHATLYWYQQILGQGPKLLIQFQNNGVVDDSQLPKDRFSAERLKGVDSTLKIQPAKLEDSAVYLCASSSHSSEFEHFGDGTRLSIL.

The chain carries TRBV28 and TRBJ1-2; no clear D gene. The V and J ends lost 2 bases and 5 bases respectively, with 15 bases between them. Germline CDR1 reads MDHEN; CDR2 reads SYDVKM. The CDR3 totals 15 residues. The CDR3 sequence is CASSLNTIPSYGYTF. In DNA, the CDR3 is TGTGCCAGCAGTTTAAACACGATCCCTAGTTATGGCTACACCTTC.

This chain uses TRBV9 with TRBJ2-3, with TRBD2 matching over 7 bases. V trimming: 0 bases; J trimming: 3 bases; junction bases outside the gene matches: 1. Germline V CDR1 and CDR2: SGDLS, YYNGEE. The CDR3 is 14 amino acids. CDR3 DNA: TGTGCCAGCAGCGTAGCGCGGGGGACAGATACGCAGTATTTT. Encoded protein: CASSVARGTDTQYF.

This clone appeared once. This rearrangement joins TRBV4-3 to TRBJ2-1; tentatively, D is TRBD2 (5 bases). Germline-derived CDR1 and CDR2 are LGHNA and YSLEER. With 1 base removed from V and 4 bases from J, the gap between germline ends came to 11 bases. The CDR3 has 15 amino acids. The CDR3 protein is CASSQGIRGYNEQFF. For the CDR3, the DNA is TGCGCCAGCAGCCAAGGGATACGGGGTTACAATGAGCAGTTCTTC.

The chain couples TRBV2 to TRBJ1-4; D call uncertain. The germline V and J ends were trimmed by 1 base and 0 bases, with 12 bases remaining between them. The CDR3 is 17 residues long. The germline V gene has CDR1 SNHLY and CDR2 FYNNEI. CDR3 protein: CASSEVGQIATNEKLFF. The CDR3 DNA sequence: TGTGCCAGCAGTGAAGTAGGGCAGATTGCAACTAATGAAAAACTGTTTTTT.

This rearrangement joins TRBV7-9 to TRBJ1-6; D not resolved. CDR3 length: 14 residues. V lost 7 bases, J lost 7 bases, and 14 bases lay in between. Germline V gives CDR1 SEHNR, CDR2 FQNEAQ (reference sequence). In DNA form, the CDR3 reads TGTGCCAGCACCGCCGATGGTCCGAATTCACCCCTCCACTTT. Protein product: CASTADGPNSPLHF.

The chain carries TRBV7-9 and TRBJ1-3; D gene uncertain. Germline CDR1 reads SEHNR; CDR2 reads FQNEAQ (reference sequence). V was cut by 2 bases and J by 8 bases, with 4 bases left in between. The CDR3 is 11 amino acids. The CDR3 region has the DNA TGTGCCAGCAGCTTATCGGACACCATATATTTT. Translation gives CASSLSDTIYF.

This chain links TRBV6-5 with TRBJ1-4; D gene uncertain. Per germline, CDR1 MNHEY and CDR2 SVGAGI. CDR3 length: 14 residues. Trimming took off 2 bases at V and 3 bases at J, with 7 bases between the two ends. CDR3 DNA sequence: TGTGCCAGCAGTTACAGGGCGGCTAATGAAAAACTGTTTTTT. Its protein product is CASSYRAANEKLFF.

V gene TRBV4-1 combines with J gene TRBJ1-2; 7 positions agree with TRBD1. CDR1 and CDR2 (germline): MGHRA, YSYEKL. The CDR3 totals 12 residues. The V segment lost 1 base and the J segment 14 bases; nucleotides outside the gene matches: 7. CDR3 nucleotides: TGCGCCAGCAGCCAAGCGACAGGGCCTCGGACCTTC. This encodes CASSQATGPRTF.

The chain couples TRBV2 to TRBJ1-4; D is uncertain. Germline V gene lookup returns CDR1 SNHLY and CDR2 FYNNEI. This CDR3 is 15 amino acids long. The V end lost 6 bases, the J end lost 0 bases, and 11 bases lay between the germline ends. The CDR3 DNA follows: TGTGCCAGCAGAGAAACAGTTGCAACTAATGAAAAACTGTTTTTT. Translated: CASRETVATNEKLFF.

The chain has TRBV28 and TRBJ2-2, with 12 bases identical to TRBD2. This CDR3 has 18 amino acids. The junction had 11 bases not matched to a gene; V was cut back by 2 bases and J by 7 bases. Looked up from germline, CDR1 is MDHEN and CDR2 is SYDVKM. Here the CDR3 reads CASSLGTSGRLYDGELFF. The CDR3 DNA reads as TGTGCCAGCAGTTTAGGAACTAGCGGGAGGTTATACGACGGGGAGCTGTTTTTT.